These 8 T cell receptor beta chains share one sample of origin, sequenced in a study of blood T cells in healthy people across ages. A sample-barcoded 5' primer and a J-beta primer mix were used in a second PCR of roughly 6 to 12 cycles. Using its own MiXCR run on the 5' RACE reads, TCRdb lists one record per CDR3 protein. This sample has roughly 700,000 distinct CDR3 sequences, with 25% found just once. This sample was also put to use in a study of T cells of mothers and their children.

The sequenced sample consisted of blood. These receptors were collected from a boy younger than 18 in good health.

The chain carries TRBV20-1 and TRBJ2-5; 8 positions agree with TRBD2. The end of the DNA fits TRBJ2-7 better, so the J call may be wrong. CDR3 length: 15 residues. Germline CDR1 DFQATT, CDR2 SNEGSKA (reference sequence). CDR3 DNA sequence: TGCAGTGCTAGAGAGACAGCGGGAGATAGGTACGAGCAGTACTTC. Amino acids: CSARETAGDRYEQYF.

This clonotype came up a few times. This chain links TRBV5-6 with TRBJ1-1; D not certain. In germline, CDR1 is SGHDT, CDR2 YYEEEE. This CDR3 contains 12 residues. Trimming cost V 7 bases and J 8 bases, with 15 bases left between them. CDR3 sequence: CASHLSAGEAFF. CDR3 nucleotides: TGTGCCAGCCATCTATCGGCCGGAGAAGCTTTCTTT. Variable domain in full (rest from reference TRBV5-6 and TRBJ1-1): DAGVTQSPTHLIKTRGQQVTLRCSPKSGHDTVSWYQQALGQGPQFIFQYYEEEERQRGNFPDRFSGHQFPNYSSELNVNALLLGDSALYLCASHLSAGEAFFGQGTRLTVV.

V and J are TRBV7-9 and TRBJ2-3, with 9 positions matching TRBD1. The CDR3 has 15 residues. V shed 5 bases, J shed 4 bases, and the junction held 7 bases outside the gene matches. Germline V gives CDR1 SEHNR, CDR2 FQNEAQ (reference sequence). In DNA, the CDR3 is TGTGCCAGCAGCAGCCGGGACAGGGTCCCAGATACGCAGTATTTT. Its protein is CASSSRDRVPDTQYF.

For the CDR3, the DNA is TGCAGTGGTCGGCAGGGAGGGTCCTACGAGCAGTACTTC. It encodes CSGRQGGSYEQYF. The genes are TRBV20-1 and TRBJ2-7; 7 bases align to TRBD2. V was pared by 7 bases and J by 1 base, with 7 bases of the junction left unmatched. From germline, CDR1 is DFQATT and CDR2 SNEGSKA (reference sequence). The CDR3 sequence is 13 residues long.

This clonotype was found a few times. Since the CDR3 does not end with the conserved phenylalanine or tryptophan, this likely comes from a read error. The chain uses TRBV27 and TRBJ1-2, with D maybe TRBD1 (6 bases). Germline lookup yields CDR1 MNHEY and CDR2 SMNVEV (reference sequence). Trimming cost V 6 bases and J 5 bases, with 16 bases left between them. The CDR3 runs 14 residues. The CDR3 sequence: CASSNQDRDYGYTL. The CDR3 nucleotides are TGTGCCAGCAGCAATCAGGACAGAGATTATGGCTACACCCTC.

This clonotype occurred a few times. The rearrangement uses TRBV12-3 or TRBV12-4 and TRBJ1-1, with TRBD1 as a possible D gene (6 bases). Trimming took off 1 base at V and 4 bases at J, with 10 bases between the two ends. This CDR3 has 14 amino acids. The CDR3 reads CASSLGGAPTEAFF. For the CDR3, the DNA is TGTGCCAGCAGTTTAGGGGGGGCGCCCACTGAAGCTTTCTTT.

A few counts support this clonotype. V gene TRBV7-6 combines with J gene TRBJ2-2; D call uncertain. The CDR3 is made up of 14 amino acids. The ends were cut back, 5 bases at V and 3 bases at J, with 10 bases in the middle. The germline gives CDR1 SGHVS, CDR2 FNYEAQ. CDR3 nucleotide sequence: TGTGCCAGCAGCACTGGACGGGACACCGGGGAGCTGTTTTTT. This translates into CASSTGRDTGELFF.

In the case of this clonotype: The junction departs from the called germline gene at one end, perhaps through a read error. The gene calls are TRBV14 and TRBJ1-1; D remains unclear. Germline V CDR1 and CDR2: SGHDN, FVKESK. CDR3 length: 17 residues. CDR3 region: CASSQPAVWDLNTEAFF. DNA for the CDR3: TGTGCCAGCAGCCAACCTGCCGTCTGGGATTTGAACACTGAAGCCTTCTTT.